The clone carrying this TCR beta chain was observed many times. Its antigen is not identified. From germline, CDR1 is SGHKS and CDR2 YYEKEE (reference sequence). This CDR3 contains 16 residues. The germline V and J ends were trimmed by 3 bases and 0 bases, with 14 bases remaining between them. Primers included in the PCR were 60 Vbeta and 13 Jbeta primers. Sequenced by immunoSEQ multiplex PCR; TCRdb stores in-frame clones only, minus some. The sample holds about 100,000 clones, approximately 76% seen once. The data belong to a study of cytomegalovirus exposure and HLA in healthy donors. Across the study: The roughly 100 million unique TCR beta sequences, from about 190 million T cells, were found by an earlier analysis. An early release of data contained about 85 million unique TCRs, which came from HLA-typed donors. Study-level results: Analysis was carried out at a later point, and it linked a missense DCLRE1C variant to TCR beta V- and J-gene trimming. Some public TCRs appeared in many individuals, while most sequences were rare.

The chain combines TRBV5-5 with TRBJ2-3, with D possibly being TRBD2 (7 bases). This sequence was found in a man aged 18 to 29 in good health and CMV-seronegative. Sequenced material: PBMCs. DNA of the CDR3: TGTGCCAGCAGCTCCAACAGGGACTATAGCACAGATACGCAGTATTTT. Protein product: CASSSNRDYSTDTQYF.